This T cell receptor beta chain was observed in a study of T-cell memory formation after mild COVID-19. Overall study: Largely donor-specific TCR clusters were found.

In regard to this clonotype: The antigen remains undetermined.

General observations from the study: Specificity for SARS-CoV-2 was not confirmed among the second-wave clones peaking on day 37.

The V end lost 6 bases, the J end lost 3 bases, and 15 bases lay between the germline ends. This CDR3 has 14 amino acids. CDR1 is SGHTA and CDR2 is FQGNSA in the germline V gene. TCRdb itself ran the 5' RACE reads through MiXCR, one entry per CDR3 protein. Counted here are roughly 100,000 distinct CDR3 sequences, more than 15% occurring once; the ten biggest clones make up 28%. The chain combines TRBV7-2 with TRBJ2-7; weak D call: TRBD1 (6 bases). This receptor was obtained from an adult woman who had mild COVID-19 (a few samples of this study predate the infection). Cell type and time point are not known. The sequencing input was PBMCs or a T cell subset sorted from them (not recorded which). The CDR3 sequence is CASSQGGEGYEQYF. DNA for the CDR3: TGTGCCAGCAGTCAAGGGGGAGAGGGCTACGAGCAGTACTTC.